The following is a TCR beta chain sequence with its context. The data are from a study of CD8 T cells in Susac syndrome. An input of 0.5 to 1 ug of RNA was subjected to reverse transcription using random hexamers. The CDR3 of TCR beta was amplified by immunoSEQ multiplex PCR across 54 Vbeta and 13 Jbeta. TCRdb re-analysed the immunoSEQ multiplex PCR reads in MiXCR, keeping a single row per CDR3 protein. The sample contains hundreds of thousands of distinct CDR3 sequences, 80% to 95% of which appear only once. Looked up from germline, CDR1 is SQVTM and CDR2 is ANQGSEA. This CDR3 is 17 amino acids long. The ends were cut back, 4 bases at V and 0 bases at J, with 21 bases in the middle. TCR beta from blood CD8+ and CD4+ T cells was sequenced. TEMRA cells were FACS-enriched and CD8+ and CD4+ T cells negatively isolated.

The gene calls are TRBV29-1 and TRBJ2-5; TRBD1 or TRBD2 may be the D gene (6 bases each). Sequences were obtained from CD8+ T cells from PBMCs. This TCR came from a human donor with multiple sclerosis. CDR3 amino acids: CSVGRVDSHTYQETQYF. CDR3 in DNA: TGCAGCGTTGGGAGGGTGGACAGCCACACGTACCAAGAGACCCAGTACTTC. The full variable domain, its missing parts supplied by reference TRBV29-1 and TRBJ2-5, is SAVISQKPSRDICQRGTSLTIQCQVDSQVTMMFWYRQQPGQSLTLIATANQGSEATYESGFVIDKFPISRPNLTFSTLTVSNMSPEDSSIYLCSVGRVDSHTYQETQYFGPGTRLLVL.